Listed below are T cell receptor beta chains from one sample, sequenced in a study of blood T cell repertoires in COVID-19. Some clones are missing from TCRdb's copy, which holds only in-frame ones; the method was immunoSEQ multiplex PCR. The table shows about 270,000 clones, with around 90% occurring only once. Sequencing was done on a sample of PBMCs or T cells enriched from blood (not recorded which). These receptors originate from a woman between 45 and 60 years old who had recovered from COVID-19. CDR3s leave out the opening cysteine and the closing phenylalanine or tryptophan.

>TRBJ2-5|TRBV5-4
ASRGKGGPETQY
>TRBJ1-5|TRBV28
ASSLYGKGLGNQPQH
>TRBJ1-2|TRBV2
ASSPTGPSNYGYT
>TRBJ1-1|TRBV7-9
ASSPGGTGGTEAF
>TRBJ2-1|TRBV7-2
ASSLGDRAHNEQF
>TRBJ1-1|TRBV7-2
ASSLGQTTEAF
>TRBJ2-3|TRBV28
ASSTHTPSTDTQY
>TRBJ2-1|TRBV10-3
AISRGTSGSHNEQF
>TRBJ2-3|TRBV2
ASSYLADTQY
>TRBJ1-1|TRBV27
ASSSHRTMNTEAF
>TRBJ2-1|TRBV7-2
ASSLARGAGNEQF
>TRBJ2-7|TRBV5-1
ASSLDRGSYEQY
>TRBJ2-7|TRBV5-4
ASSHPSSYEQY
>TRBJ2-1|TRBV27
ASSLLPASYNEQF
>TRBJ2-1|TRBV23-1
ASSHPTSRNNEQF
>TRBJ1-2|TRBV15
ATSRDRTGVEGGPGYT
>TRBJ2-7|TRBV28
ASSLTFSYEQY
>TRBJ1-5|TRBV7-3
ASAMGGSQPQH
>TRBJ2-5|TRBV7-9
ASSLTGVETQY
>TRBJ1-4|TRBV28
ASSSQTGFANEKLF
>TRBJ1-1|TRBV2
ASSGQQGSFSEAF
>TRBJ1-5|TRBV7-2
ASSSQGQSNQPQH
>TRBJ2-1|TRBV4-3
ASSPRLAGSSYNEQF
>TRBJ1-5|TRBV24-1
ATSDWDTNQPQH
>TRBJ1-2|TRBV28
ASSSGHFYGYT
>TRBJ2-5|TRBV6-2/TRBV6-3
ASSSRLAAAETQY
>TRBJ1-1|TRBV18
ASSPGQGRDTEAF
>TRBJ1-4|TRBV2
ASSRDNRRKLF
>TRBJ2-3|TRBV6-5
ASSYSLSGSQY
>TRBJ1-1|TRBV7-3
ASSLAENTEAF
>TRBJ1-2|TRBV28
ASSSNGYT
>TRBJ2-7|TRBV14
ASSQGTANSYEQY
>TRBJ1-1|TRBV18
ASSHFLDRAGNTEAF
>TRBJ2-3|TRBV19
ASSNPRTSGIADTQY
>TRBJ1-1|TRBV14
ASSQDRGGGAF
>TRBJ2-3|TRBV4-2
ASSHLEGGSGRTDTQY
>TRBJ1-5|TRBV6-5
ASSPRGLGEPQH
>TRBJ2-5|TRBV2
AMQPGLAGGFDQY
>TRBJ2-3|TRBV9
ASSVGAGGLTDTQY
>TRBJ1-4|TRBV5-5
ASSSTGREKLF
>TRBJ2-2|TRBV4-1
ASSQELAGELF
>TRBJ2-2|TRBV6-5
ASRPGQGPGGELF
>TRBJ1-3|TRBV2
ASSYSSGNTIY
>TRBJ2-7|TRBV6-5
ASKIAGGPREQY
>TRBJ1-2|TRBV28
ASRSGGGEGYT
>TRBJ2-2|TRBV9
ASSVDTLRVGQGQAGELF
>TRBJ2-1|TRBV7-2
ASSLAWGGSYNEQF
>TRBJ2-7|TRBV9
ASSGVEGAYEQY
>TRBJ2-3|TRBV7-7
ASSPFPGASTDTQY
>TRBJ1-5|TRBV5-8
ASSQTQGSNQPQH
>TRBJ2-7|TRBV28
ASSSRTSGPSYEQY
>TRBJ1-1|TRBV28
ASRQHMNTEAF
>TRBJ2-2|TRBV2
AGRAGLAGTGELF